Listed here is a single T cell receptor beta chain. The approximately 120-subject validation cohort, separate from the approximately 630-subject first cohort, included the donors. This sample is drawn from a study of cytomegalovirus exposure and HLA in healthy donors. Study-level information: A later analysis reported the 120 or so validation repertoires used the same platform as the roughly 700 first-cohort repertoires.

Trimming pared 5 bases from V and 5 bases from J, leaving 7 bases between. CDR1 is MNHEY, CDR2 SVGAGI, per germline. The CDR3 covers 13 residues. Some clones are missing from TCRdb's copy, which holds only in-frame ones; the method was immunoSEQ multiplex PCR. This sample carries about 180,000 clones, approximately 87% of them seen once, and the ten largest clones take more than 1.3%. The sequenced sample consisted of PBMCs. V gene TRBV6-5 combines with J gene TRBJ1-6, with no clear D. This receptor was identified in a woman aged 25 to 45 in good health and CMV-seronegative. The CDR3 DNA is TGTGCCAGCAGTCTGACTAATAATTCACCCCTCCACTTT. Residues: CASSLTNNSPLHF.